These 5 T cell receptor beta chains were all obtained from the same sample, sequenced in a study of regulatory T cells in long-lasting Graves disease. Investigators prepared the TCR beta libraries by applying iRepertoire HTBI primers and Arm-PCR of CDR3 regions. In TCRdb, the multiplex PCR reads were re-called with MiXCR into one record per CDR3 protein. The data contain about 460,000 distinct CDR3 sequences, roughly 23% of them seen just once; the ten biggest clones take up over 10%. Regarding time point: persistent/refractory GD, antithyroid drugs over 5 years with positive TRAb. RNA from PBMCs was the source of the TCR library. This sample comprised peripheral blood mononuclear cells (PBMCs), obtained when the disease was refractory, from a patient treated with antithyroid drugs. These receptors were collected from a female donor with Graves disease.

The chain carries TRBV5-4 and TRBJ2-7; D might be TRBD1 (5 bases). The CDR3 totals 13 residues. Germline CDR1 is SGHNT and CDR2 is YYREEE (reference sequence). Trimming removed 4 bases at V and 6 bases at J, with 14 bases between. The CDR3 spells CASSKGVVGEQYF. CDR3 DNA: TGTGCCAGCAGCAAAGGGGTTGTAGGCGAGCAGTACTTC. The variable domain in full, completed from reference TRBV5-4 and TRBJ2-7, reads ETGVTQSPTHLIKTRGQQVTLRCSSQSGHNTVSWYQQALGQGPQFIFQYYREEENGRGNFPPRFSGLQFPNYSSELNVNALELDDSALYLCASSKGVVGEQYFGPGTRLTVT.

This clonotype was recorded many times. The rearrangement links TRBV2 to TRBJ1-1; a possible D gene is TRBD1 (5 bases). V was shortened by 5 bases and J by 1 base, with 11 bases between the two germline ends. The germline gives CDR1 SNHLY, CDR2 FYNNEI. This CDR3 has 14 residues. CDR3 nucleotide sequence: TGTGCCAGCAGTCCTCAGGGATCGAACACTGAAGCTTTCTTT. Its translation is CASSPQGSNTEAFF.

Ten or more counts support this clonotype. This chain connects TRBV20-1 to TRBJ1-4, with D perhaps matching TRBD1 (5 bases). This CDR3 is 16 amino acids long. V was cut by 4 bases and J by 5 bases, with 20 bases left in between. Germline V gene data show CDR1 as DFQATT and CDR2 as SNEGSKA (reference sequence). The CDR3 DNA follows: TGCAGTGCTAAACCCCCGGCGGGACTAGAGAATGAAAAACTGTTTTTT. It codes for CSAKPPAGLENEKLFF.

This clonotype was counted between two and nine times. The V and J genes are TRBV27 and TRBJ2-5; possible D gene TRBD1, 5 bases. Trimming took 4 bases from V and 4 from J, leaving 13 bases between them. The CDR3 runs to 14 residues. Germline CDR1 reads MNHEY; CDR2 reads SMNVEV (reference sequence). CDR3 region: CASSWGSAAETQYF. The CDR3 bases are TGTGCCAGCAGTTGGGGCAGCGCAGCAGAGACCCAGTACTTC.

The sample holds many counts of this clonotype. The gene calls are TRBV6-5 and TRBJ1-2, with TRBD1 as a possible D gene (5 bases). Germline-derived CDR1 and CDR2 are MNHEY and SVGAGI. CDR3 length: 14 residues. V was clipped by 4 bases and J by 8 bases, with 17 bases between them. The DNA for the CDR3 is TGTGCCAGCAGTTTCGAAGGTTCACGGGGGGGCTACACCTTC. This codes for CASSFEGSRGGYTF.